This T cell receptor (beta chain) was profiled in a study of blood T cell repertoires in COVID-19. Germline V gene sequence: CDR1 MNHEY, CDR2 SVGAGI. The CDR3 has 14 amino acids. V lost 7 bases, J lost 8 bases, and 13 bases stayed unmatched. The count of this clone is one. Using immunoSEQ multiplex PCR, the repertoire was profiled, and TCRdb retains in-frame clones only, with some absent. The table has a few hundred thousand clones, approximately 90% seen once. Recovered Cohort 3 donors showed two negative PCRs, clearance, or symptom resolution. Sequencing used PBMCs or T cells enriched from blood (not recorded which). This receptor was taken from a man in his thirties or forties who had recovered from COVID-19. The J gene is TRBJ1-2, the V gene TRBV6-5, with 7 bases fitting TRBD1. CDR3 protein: CASTPNTGVGGYTF. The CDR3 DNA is TGTGCCAGCACTCCTAATACAGGGGTTGGGGGCTACACCTTC.